A selection of T cell receptor beta chains follows, all from one sample in a study of shared clonotypes between healthy human individuals. The method was immunoSEQ multiplex PCR; TCRdb's version includes in-frame clones alone and lacks a portion of them. The sample contains roughly 2,300,000 clones, 92% of which appear only once. Sequencing used naive CD4+ T cells from PBMCs. Receptors were obtained from a young man in good health. Some clones in this sample may be carry-over from other donors' samples. Each CDR3 is given with its conserved first and last residue. D genes are given only for firm matches. A clone size is listed for some rows: how often the clone was seen (once, few, many), or a class if it is expanded.

d_call: TRBD1; clone_size: .; v_call: TRBV29-1; j_call: TRBJ1-1; cdr3_aa: CSVRQGGAGNTEAFF; cdr3_nt: TGCAGCGTTAGACAGGGGGGGGCGGGGAACACTGAAGCTTTCTTT
d_call: .; clone_size: .; v_call: TRBV5-4; j_call: TRBJ2-5; cdr3_aa: CASSPVDYLAQETQYF; cdr3_nt: TGTGCCAGCAGCCCGGTGGACTACTTAGCCCAAGAGACCCAGTACTTC
d_call: .; clone_size: .; v_call: TRBV7-9; j_call: TRBJ2-1; cdr3_aa: CASSLADEQFF; cdr3_nt: TGTGCCAGCAGCTTAGCTGATGAGCAGTTCTTC
d_call: .; clone_size: .; v_call: TRBV11-2; j_call: TRBJ1-1; cdr3_aa: CASSLVGAYTEAFF; cdr3_nt: TGTGCCAGCAGCTTAGTAGGGGCGTACACTGAAGCTTTCTTT
d_call: .; clone_size: .; v_call: TRBV7-2; j_call: TRBJ2-7; cdr3_aa: CASGTMGSYEQYF; cdr3_nt: TGTGCCAGCGGGACAATGGGGTCCTACGAGCAGTACTTC
d_call: .; clone_size: .; v_call: TRBV6-1; j_call: TRBJ1-5; cdr3_aa: CASSAFNGQGAGQPQHF; cdr3_nt: TGTGCCAGCAGTGCCTTTAATGGGCAGGGCGCGGGTCAGCCCCAGCATTTT
d_call: TRBD1; clone_size: .; v_call: TRBV7-9; j_call: TRBJ2-2; cdr3_aa: CASRMTGGTGELFF; cdr3_nt: TGTGCCAGCCGGATGACAGGGGGGACCGGGGAGCTGTTTTTT
d_call: .; clone_size: .; v_call: TRBV7-8; j_call: TRBJ2-7; cdr3_aa: CASSLRSGEQYF; cdr3_nt: TGTGCCAGCAGCTTGAGATCCGGCGAGCAGTACTTC
d_call: TRBD1; clone_size: .; v_call: TRBV28; j_call: TRBJ2-7; cdr3_aa: CASSNRDRGVPSYEQYF; cdr3_nt: TGTGCCAGCAGTAACCGGGACAGGGGAGTTCCCAGCTACGAGCAGTACTTC
d_call: TRBD2; clone_size: .; v_call: TRBV30; j_call: TRBJ2-7; cdr3_aa: CAWTSWGLGFYEQYF; cdr3_nt: TGTGCCTGGACTTCCTGGGGACTAGGATTCTACGAGCAGTACTTC
d_call: TRBD1; clone_size: .; v_call: TRBV6-5; j_call: TRBJ1-1; cdr3_aa: CASRRQGENTEAFF; cdr3_nt: TGTGCCAGCCGTCGGCAGGGGGAGAACACTGAAGCTTTCTTT
d_call: .; clone_size: .; v_call: TRBV5-4; j_call: TRBJ2-7; cdr3_aa: CASSSELTRPYEQYF; cdr3_nt: TGTGCCAGCAGCTCGGAGTTGACACGGCCCTACGAGCAGTACTTC
d_call: .; clone_size: .; v_call: TRBV7-4; j_call: TRBJ2-7; cdr3_aa: CATSSPYEQYF; cdr3_nt: TGTGCCACCTCCTCTCCCTACGAGCAGTACTTC
d_call: .; clone_size: .; v_call: TRBV5-1; j_call: TRBJ1-3; cdr3_aa: CASSLEGSSGNTIYF; cdr3_nt: TGCGCCAGCAGCTTGGAAGGTTCCTCTGGAAACACCATATATTTT
d_call: TRBD1; clone_size: .; v_call: TRBV11-3; j_call: TRBJ1-1; cdr3_aa: CASSPRGRGQGVRNTEAFF; cdr3_nt: TGTGCCAGCAGCCCAAGGGGACGGGGACAGGGAGTAAGGAACACTGAAGCTTTCTTT
d_call: TRBD1; clone_size: .; v_call: TRBV18; j_call: TRBJ2-7; cdr3_aa: CASSTGTGEEQYF; cdr3_nt: TGTGCCAGCTCGACCGGGACAGGCGAAGAGCAGTACTTC
d_call: .; clone_size: once; v_call: TRBV9; j_call: TRBJ1-2; cdr3_aa: CASSVEGAAKGYTF; cdr3_nt: TGTGCCAGCAGCGTAGAAGGGGCCGCTAAGGGCTACACCTTC
d_call: TRBD1; clone_size: .; v_call: TRBV6-6; j_call: TRBJ1-2; cdr3_aa: CASSGRDRGAYGYTF; cdr3_nt: TGTGCCAGCAGTGGCCGGGACAGGGGGGCCTATGGCTACACCTTC
d_call: .; clone_size: .; v_call: TRBV27; j_call: TRBJ2-7; cdr3_aa: CASSFGGYGKQYF; cdr3_nt: TGTGCCAGCAGTTTCGGTGGGTATGGCAAGCAGTACTTC
d_call: TRBD2; clone_size: .; v_call: TRBV11-2; j_call: TRBJ2-7; cdr3_aa: CASSPTGIAGGEAYEQYF; cdr3_nt: TGTGCCAGCAGCCCCACCGGGATAGCGGGAGGAGAAGCCTACGAGCAGTACTTC
d_call: TRBD1; clone_size: .; v_call: TRBV7-3; j_call: TRBJ2-3; cdr3_aa: CASSLIHRGSPDTQYF; cdr3_nt: TGTGCCAGCAGCTTAATCCACAGGGGCAGCCCAGATACGCAGTATTTT
d_call: .; clone_size: .; v_call: TRBV6-1; j_call: TRBJ2-1; cdr3_aa: CASSDRYNEQFF; cdr3_nt: TGTGCCAGCAGTGACCGTTACAATGAGCAGTTCTTC
d_call: .; clone_size: .; v_call: TRBV28; j_call: TRBJ1-1; cdr3_aa: CASRIQGEVTEAFF; cdr3_nt: TGTGCCAGCAGGATACAGGGAGAGGTCACTGAAGCTTTCTTT
d_call: .; clone_size: .; v_call: TRBV7-3; j_call: TRBJ1-1; cdr3_aa: CASSLVFGNTEAFF; cdr3_nt: TGTGCCAGCAGCTTAGTTTTCGGGAACACTGAAGCTTTCTTT
d_call: .; clone_size: .; v_call: TRBV5-1; j_call: TRBJ2-1; cdr3_aa: CASSLGPQNEQFF; cdr3_nt: TGCGCCAGCAGCTTGGGTCCACAAAATGAGCAGTTCTTC
d_call: .; clone_size: .; v_call: TRBV7-8; j_call: TRBJ2-5; cdr3_aa: CASSLEQYQETQYF; cdr3_nt: TGTGCCAGCAGCTTAGAACAATACCAAGAGACCCAGTACTTC
d_call: .; clone_size: .; v_call: TRBV19; j_call: TRBJ2-5; cdr3_aa: CAHIQGARKTQYF; cdr3_nt: TGTGCCCACATACAGGGTGCACGGAAGACCCAGTACTTC
d_call: TRBD1; clone_size: .; v_call: TRBV19; j_call: TRBJ2-3; cdr3_aa: CASSREGGAYSTDTQYF; cdr3_nt: TGTGCCAGTAGTAGGGAAGGGGGCGCATATAGCACAGATACGCAGTATTTT
d_call: .; clone_size: .; v_call: TRBV5-1; j_call: TRBJ2-5; cdr3_aa: CASSLVSGGGETQYF; cdr3_nt: TGCGCCAGCAGCTTGGTATCTGGGGGCGGGGAGACCCAGTACTTC
d_call: TRBD1; clone_size: .; v_call: TRBV6-1; j_call: TRBJ1-2; cdr3_aa: CASRGQGANYGYTF; cdr3_nt: TGTGCCAGCAGGGGACAGGGGGCTAACTATGGCTACACCTTC
d_call: .; clone_size: .; v_call: TRBV2; j_call: TRBJ1-4; cdr3_aa: CASSEVNRQANEKLFF; cdr3_nt: TGTGCCAGCAGTGAAGTGAATCGACAGGCTAATGAAAAACTGTTTTTT
d_call: .; clone_size: few; v_call: TRBV2; j_call: TRBJ2-1; cdr3_aa: CASTELYNEQFF; cdr3_nt: TGTGCCAGCACCGAGCTCTACAATGAGCAGTTCTTC
d_call: .; clone_size: .; v_call: TRBV11-3; j_call: TRBJ2-7; cdr3_aa: CASSQVPRAVSYEQYF; cdr3_nt: TGTGCCAGCAGCCAAGTCCCCAGGGCAGTATCCTACGAGCAGTACTTC
d_call: .; clone_size: .; v_call: TRBV5-1; j_call: TRBJ2-7; cdr3_aa: CASSLGGASRSYEQYF; cdr3_nt: TGCGCCAGCAGCTTGGGAGGCGCGAGCCGCTCCTACGAGCAGTACTTC
d_call: .; clone_size: .; v_call: TRBV4-1; j_call: TRBJ2-7; cdr3_aa: CASRKGGGSYEQYF; cdr3_nt: TGCGCCAGCAGAAAGGGGGGCGGGAGCTACGAGCAGTACTTC
d_call: TRBD2; clone_size: .; v_call: TRBV14; j_call: TRBJ2-7; cdr3_aa: CASSPPGREYTYEQYF; cdr3_nt: TGTGCCAGCAGCCCCCCTGGGCGGGAGTATACCTACGAGCAGTACTTC
d_call: .; clone_size: .; v_call: TRBV28; j_call: TRBJ2-2; cdr3_aa: CASSYPPAGLENTGELFF; cdr3_nt: TGTGCCAGCAGTTACCCCCCGGCCGGACTGGAGAACACCGGGGAGCTGTTTTTT
d_call: .; clone_size: once; v_call: TRBV6-1; j_call: TRBJ2-1; cdr3_aa: CASRASGVVREQFF; cdr3_nt: TGTGCCAGCAGGGCGTCAGGGGTGGTAAGGGAGCAGTTCTTC
d_call: .; clone_size: .; v_call: TRBV27; j_call: TRBJ2-7; cdr3_aa: CASSLEELYEQYF; cdr3_nt: TGTGCCAGCAGTTTAGAGGAGCTCTACGAGCAGTACTTC
d_call: TRBD1; clone_size: .; v_call: TRBV18; j_call: TRBJ1-1; cdr3_aa: CASSEVVGGIGAEAFF; cdr3_nt: TGTGCCAGCTCAGAGGTGGTAGGGGGCATAGGCGCTGAAGCTTTCTTT
d_call: .; clone_size: .; v_call: TRBV6-6; j_call: TRBJ2-3; cdr3_aa: CAAAGLPDTQYF; cdr3_nt: TGTGCCGCGGCGGGTTTGCCGGATACGCAGTATTTT
d_call: .; clone_size: .; v_call: TRBV7-2; j_call: TRBJ1-1; cdr3_aa: CASSLRNRRLAEAFF; cdr3_nt: TGTGCCAGCAGCTTGCGCAACCGCCGGCTCGCCGAAGCTTTCTTT
d_call: TRBD1; clone_size: once; v_call: TRBV28; j_call: TRBJ2-6; cdr3_aa: CASSSGQGAPGANVLTF; cdr3_nt: TGTGCCAGCAGTTCCGGACAGGGGGCGCCTGGGGCCAACGTCCTGACTTTC
d_call: .; clone_size: .; v_call: TRBV5-5; j_call: TRBJ1-1; cdr3_aa: CASRGRTANTEAFF; cdr3_nt: TGTGCCAGCAGAGGACGGACAGCGAACACTGAAGCTTTCTTT
d_call: .; clone_size: .; v_call: TRBV7-2; j_call: TRBJ2-7; cdr3_aa: CASSYQGYEQYF; cdr3_nt: TGTGCCAGCAGTTATCAGGGATACGAGCAGTACTTC
d_call: .; clone_size: .; v_call: TRBV4-2; j_call: TRBJ1-2; cdr3_aa: CASSQAWGTNVVSYTF; cdr3_nt: TGTGCCAGCAGCCAAGCCTGGGGGACAAATGTAGTCTCCTACACCTTC
d_call: TRBD1; clone_size: .; v_call: TRBV4-3; j_call: TRBJ1-2; cdr3_aa: CASSPAGQRNYGYTF; cdr3_nt: TGCGCCAGCAGCCCCGCGGGACAGCGTAACTATGGCTACACCTTC
d_call: .; clone_size: .; v_call: TRBV2; j_call: TRBJ2-1; cdr3_aa: CASRGRDSYNEQFF; cdr3_nt: TGTGCCAGCAGGGGAAGAGACTCCTACAATGAGCAGTTCTTC
d_call: .; clone_size: .; v_call: TRBV27; j_call: TRBJ2-3; cdr3_aa: CASSFRFSSTDTQYF; cdr3_nt: TGTGCCAGCAGTTTTAGGTTTTCCAGCACAGATACGCAGTATTTT